A single sample is the source of the 23 T cell receptor beta chains below, sequenced in a study of glioma-infiltrating T cells (dated by TCRdb to 2015 to 2016). This sample was sequenced with an Illumina MiSeq. TCR alpha and beta CDR3 regions were amplified with the iRepertoire nested amplicon-rescue multiplex PCR (arm-PCR) platform from RNA. TCRdb reanalyzed the raw reads on its own, using fastp at Q25 for trimming and MiXCR for clone calling, and kept in-frame beta chains. Merged by CDR3 protein, the rows form single entries marked with the most common genes and DNA. Here the sample has around 130,000 distinct CDR3 sequences; around 25% occur a single time. Roughly a quarter of the sample is in the top ten clones. Input material: glioma tissue, nonneoplastic brain tissue, or PBMCs (not recorded which). These receptor sequences come from a human donor with low-grade glioma or glioblastoma, undergoing nonglioma brain surgery, or in good health (not recorded which).

This clonotype was seen repeatedly, ten times or more. This chain uses TRBV6-1 with TRBJ2-2; D unclear. The germline CDR1 and CDR2 sequences are MNHNS and SASEGT. The CDR3 runs to 16 residues. Trimming left V 6 bases short and J 6 bases short, with 20 bases between. Here the CDR3 reads CASRLTKHRRAGELFF. CDR3 bases: TGTGCCAGCAGACTAACCAAACATCGCCGGGCCGGGGAGCTGTTTTTT.

The chain has TRBV4-1 and TRBJ1-5; D perhaps matches TRBD1 (5 bases). Germline values: CDR1 MGHRA, CDR2 YSYEKL. Trimming stripped 0 bases from V and 3 bases from J, with 15 bases between. CDR3 length: 17 amino acids. Here the CDR3 DNA reads TGCGCCAGCAGCCAAGATGGAGGAGGGGACGCCAATCAGCCCCAGCATTTT. Translation gives CASSQDGGGDANQPQHF.

This clonotype was picked up a small number of times. Here the CDR3 reads CASKRQGSNQPQHF. The CDR3 DNA is TGTGCCAGCAAGAGACAGGGGAGCAATCAGCCCCAGCATTTT. This sequence joins TRBV2 and TRBJ1-5; 8 nucleotides agree with TRBD1. CDR1 SNHLY and CDR2 FYNNEI come from the germline V gene. Trimming at V came to 7 bases and at J to 1 base, leaving 3 bases not matched to a gene. The CDR3 runs to 14 residues. Drawing the rest from reference TRBV2 and TRBJ1-5, the complete variable domain is EPEVTQTPSHQVTQMGQEVILRCVPISNHLYFYWYRQILGQKVEFLVSFYNNEISEKSEIFDDQFSVERPDGSNFTLKIRSTKLEDSAMYFCASKRQGSNQPQHFGDGTRLSIL.

The chain carries TRBV4-1 and TRBJ2-7; D is unresolved. The germline V gene encodes CDR1 MGHRA and CDR2 YSYEKL. The CDR3 contains 11 residues. V was pared by 3 bases and J by 4 bases, with 4 bases between. The CDR3 is CASSQRYEQYV. In DNA, the CDR3 is TGCGCCAGCAGCCAGAGGTACGAGCAGTACGTC.

The chain uses TRBV29-1 and TRBJ1-2; D is perhaps TRBD1 (5 bases). The germline V gene has CDR1 SQVTM and CDR2 ANQGSEA. The CDR3 length is 12 residues. The germline V and J ends were trimmed by 0 bases and 6 bases, with 8 bases remaining between them. CDR3 residues: CSVEDRGDGYTF. CDR3 sequence (DNA): TGCAGCGTTGAAGATAGGGGAGATGGCTACACCTTC.

This clonotype was detected ten times or more. The rearrangement links TRBV6-1 to TRBJ1-5; 10 nucleotides line up with TRBD1. V trimming: 4 bases; J trimming: 6 bases; junction bases outside the gene matches: 9. Germline V gene data show CDR1 as MNHNS and CDR2 as SASEGT. This CDR3 region has 16 residues. Here the CDR3 reads CASSVDRGQIGQPQHF. The CDR3 region has the DNA TGTGCCAGCAGTGTCGACAGGGGGCAGATCGGTCAGCCCCAGCATTTT.

The DNA for the CDR3 is TGTGCCAGCAGCCTTTTTGGGGCGGATACGCAGTATTTT. This sequence encodes CASSLFGADTQYF. This rearrangement joins TRBV12-3 or TRBV12-4 to TRBJ2-3, with TRBD1 as a possible D gene (5 bases). The CDR3 is 13 amino acids. Trimming stripped 6 bases from V and 6 bases from J, with 13 bases between.

This clonotype has a handful of counts. The chain joins TRBV20-1 to TRBJ2-1, with D possibly being TRBD1 or TRBD2 (7 bases each). The CDR3 runs to 15 residues. From germline, CDR1 is DFQATT and CDR2 SNEGSKA (reference sequence). V was pared by 0 bases and J by 6 bases, with 15 bases between. The CDR3 region is CSAREGGGGINEQFF. The CDR3 region has the DNA TGCAGTGCTAGAGAAGGGGGCGGGGGTATCAATGAGCAGTTCTTC.

This clonotype showed up just a few times. The chain uses TRBV24-1 and TRBJ1-5, with unresolved D. V was clipped by 3 bases and J by 4 bases, with 12 bases between them. There are 15 residues in the CDR3. The germline gives CDR1 KGHDR, CDR2 SFDVKD. The CDR3 is CATSDPWAGNQPQHF. The CDR3 nucleotides are TGTGCCACCAGTGATCCCTGGGCTGGGAATCAGCCCCAGCATTTT.

The CDR3 coding sequence is TGTGCCGTGGGACAGAATAATGAAAAACTGTTTTTT. Protein product: CAVGQNNEKLFF. The V gene is TRBV6-1, the J gene TRBJ1-4; 7 positions agree with TRBD1. The CDR3 length is 12 residues. J gave up 4 bases and V 11 bases, and 4 bases lay outside the gene matches. Per the germline V gene, CDR1 is MNHNS and CDR2 is SASEGT.

The table lists this clonotype with many counts. V is TRBV28 and J is TRBJ1-5; the D gene is possibly TRBD1 (6 bases). The CDR3 length is 13 residues. Germline-derived CDR1 and CDR2 are MDHEN and SYDVKM. Deletions cut 6 bases from V and 6 bases from J, with 12 bases between. In nucleotides, the CDR3 is TGTGCCAGCAGGCAGGGGTTCCGTCAGCCCCAGCATTTT. The encoded protein is CASRQGFRQPQHF.

This chain joins TRBV11-2 and TRBJ2-3; 13 bases line up with TRBD2. V was pared by 1 base and J by 4 bases, with 8 bases of the junction left unmatched. The CDR3 loop spans 18 amino acids. Germline CDR1 and CDR2: SGHAT and FQNNGV. The CDR3 DNA reads TGTGCCAGCAGCTTAGGGTCACTAGCGGGGGGGCCGGCAGATACGCAGTATTTT. This sequence encodes CASSLGSLAGGPADTQYF.

The chain employs TRBV10-2 and TRBJ2-3; 8 bases agree with TRBD2. Germline CDR1 is WSHSY and CDR2 is SAAADI. This CDR3 is 15 amino acids long. The V segment lost 2 bases and the J segment 4 bases; nucleotides outside the gene matches: 5. CDR3 region: CASSETGLGADTQYF. The DNA for the CDR3 is TGCGCCAGCAGTGAGACGGGACTAGGTGCAGATACGCAGTATTTT.

The chain recombines TRBV7-9 with TRBJ2-3; 10 bases line up with TRBD2. The germline CDR1 and CDR2 sequences are SEHNR and FQNEAQ (reference sequence). Trimming cost V 5 bases and J 1 base; bases outside gene matches: 9. CDR3 length: 17 amino acids. The CDR3 DNA reads as TGTGCCAGCAGCCATCAAGCGGGGGGGCCTGGCACAGATACGCAGTATTTT. It encodes CASSHQAGGPGTDTQYF.

This clonotype appeared many times. V usage is TRBV7-2 and J usage is TRBJ2-3; the D is unclear. The V gene's germline CDR1 is SGHTA and CDR2 FQGNSA. This CDR3 has 15 amino acids. V lost 8 bases to trimming and J lost 0 bases, with 15 bases between them. The CDR3 coding sequence is TGTGCCAGCGCCAAAATGGGCACAAGCACAGATACGCAGTATTTT. This translates into CASAKMGTSTDTQYF.

This clonotype was seen many times. The rearrangement uses TRBV6-1 and TRBJ2-3; TRBD2 matches 8 bases. The CDR3 runs to 15 residues. The V and J ends lost 5 bases and 4 bases, in that order; junction bases with no gene match: 8. Looked up from germline, CDR1 is MNHNS and CDR2 is SASEGT. The CDR3 protein is CASSIGGATPDTQYF. CDR3 DNA: TGTGCCAGCAGTATCGGGGGGGCGACCCCAGATACGCAGTATTTT.

CDR3 sequence reads: CASSQGSLGYTF. CDR3 nucleotide sequence: TGTGCCAGCAGCCAAGGCTCACTTGGCTACACCTTC. The chain employs TRBV3-1 and TRBJ1-2; unclear D gene. Deletions cut 1 base from V and 7 bases from J, with 7 bases between. Germline V gene lookup returns CDR1 LGHDT and CDR2 YNNKEL (reference sequence). The CDR3 contains 12 residues.

The CDR3 sequence is CASSPLRSGEVGGANVLTF. The CDR3 DNA reads TGTGCCAGCAGCCCCCTGCGTAGCGGGGAGGTCGGTGGGGCCAACGTCCTGACTTTC. The rearrangement uses TRBV7-9 and TRBJ2-6; 8 bases are a match to TRBD2. CDR1 and CDR2 from the germline V gene are SEHNR and FQNEAQ (reference sequence). After removal of 5 bases from V and 3 bases from J, the junction contained 15 bases not matched to a gene. The length of the CDR3 is 19 residues.

At least ten counts were recorded for this clonotype. The chain carries TRBV27 and TRBJ2-1; D may correspond to TRBD1 or TRBD2 (5 bases each). The germline CDR1 and CDR2 sequences are MNHEY and SMNVEV (reference sequence). The V end lost 10 bases, the J end lost 2 bases, and 12 bases lay between the germline ends. The CDR3 has 13 residues. CDR3 amino acids: CATGDPPYNEQFF. For the CDR3, the DNA is TGTGCCACCGGGGACCCTCCCTACAATGAGCAGTTCTTC.

The J gene is TRBJ2-2, the V gene TRBV10-2; tentative D call: TRBD1 (5 bases). CDR3 size: 14 residues. Looked up from germline, CDR1 is WSHSY and CDR2 is SAAADI. Trimming shortened V by 6 bases and J by 1 base, and 9 bases separated the two germline ends. CDR3 sequence: CASRRGQNTGELFF. The CDR3 nucleotides are TGCGCCAGCAGGAGAGGACAGAACACCGGGGAGCTGTTTTTT.

The V gene is TRBV3-1, the J gene TRBJ2-2; possible D gene TRBD1, 5 bases. V shed 1 base and J shed 3 bases, with 6 bases lying between them. This CDR3 is 14 amino acids long. Germline V gene sequence: CDR1 LGHDT, CDR2 YNNKEL (reference sequence). DNA of the CDR3: TGTGCCAGCAGCCAAGGACAGTACACCGGGGAGCTGTTTTTT. It is translated as CASSQGQYTGELFF. The entire variable domain, with the rest obtained from reference TRBV3-1 and TRBJ2-2, is as follows: DTAVSQTPKYLVTQMGNDKSIKCEQNLGHDTMYWYKQDSKKFLKIMFSYNNKELIINETVPNRFSPKSPDKAHLNLHINSLELGDSAVYFCASSQGQYTGELFFGEGSRLTVL.

The chain has TRBV11-2 and TRBJ2-7; 7 positions agree with TRBD1. V shed 5 bases and J 0 bases; nucleotides not matched to a gene: 4. There are 14 residues in the CDR3. Germline CDR1 is SGHAT and CDR2 is FQNNGV. The CDR3 sequence is CASSVGQYSYEQYV. The CDR3, as DNA: TGTGCCAGCAGCGTGGGACAGTACTCCTACGAGCAGTACGTC.

The chain employs TRBV24-1 and TRBJ2-3; 8 nucleotides line up with TRBD1. V was pared by 3 bases and J by 2 bases, with 6 bases of the junction left unmatched. CDR3 length: 16 amino acids. From germline, CDR1 is KGHDR and CDR2 SFDVKD. The CDR3 DNA sequence: TGTGCCACCAGTGATCCAGGGACAGGACTCACAGATACGCAGTATTTT. As protein: CATSDPGTGLTDTQYF.